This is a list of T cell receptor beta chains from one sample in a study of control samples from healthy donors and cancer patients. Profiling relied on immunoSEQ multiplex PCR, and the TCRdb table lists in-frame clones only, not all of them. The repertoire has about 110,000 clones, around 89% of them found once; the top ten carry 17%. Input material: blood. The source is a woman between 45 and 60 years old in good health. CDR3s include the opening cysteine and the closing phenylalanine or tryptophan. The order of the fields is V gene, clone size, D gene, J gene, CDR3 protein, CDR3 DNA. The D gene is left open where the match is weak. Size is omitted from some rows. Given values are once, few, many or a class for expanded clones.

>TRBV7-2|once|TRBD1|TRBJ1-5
CASSSRGRVNQPQHF
TGTGCCAGCAGCTCCAGGGGGCGGGTCAATCAGCCCCAGCATTTT
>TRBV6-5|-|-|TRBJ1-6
CASSSPEGWNSPLHF
TGTGCCAGCAGTTCCCCGGAAGGGTGGAATTCACCCCTCCACTTT
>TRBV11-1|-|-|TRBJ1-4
CASSFGQNNEKLFF
TGTGCCAGCAGCTTCGGACAGAATAATGAAAAACTGTTTTTT
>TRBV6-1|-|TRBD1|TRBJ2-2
CASSDRGPGELFF
TGTGCCAGCAGTGACAGGGGGCCCGGGGAGCTGTTTTTT
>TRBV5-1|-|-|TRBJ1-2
CASSLGQQTNYGYTF
TGCGCCAGCAGCTTGGGGCAGCAAACTAACTATGGCTACACCTTC
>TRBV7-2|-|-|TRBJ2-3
CASSLLGDTQYF
TGTGCCAGCAGCTTATTGGGAGATACGCAGTATTTT
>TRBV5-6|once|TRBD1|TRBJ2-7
CASSGSRQGSRYEQYF
TGTGCCAGCAGCGGAAGCCGACAGGGGTCTCGCTACGAGCAGTACTTC
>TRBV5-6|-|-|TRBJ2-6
CASRYQSSGANVLTF
TGTGCCAGCAGATATCAGTCTTCGGGGGCCAACGTCCTGACTTTC
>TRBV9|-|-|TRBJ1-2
CASSVEGPFDGYTF
TGTGCCAGCAGCGTAGAGGGGCCTTTCGACGGCTACACCTTC
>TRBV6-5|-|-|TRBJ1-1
CASSYSPGNTEAFF
TGTGCCAGCAGTTACTCACCAGGGAACACTGAAGCTTTCTTT
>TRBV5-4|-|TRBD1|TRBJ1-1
CASSSPGQGDTEAFF
TGTGCCAGCAGCAGTCCGGGACAGGGTGATACTGAAGCTTTCTTT
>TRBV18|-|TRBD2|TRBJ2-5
CASSTGLQETQYF
TGTGCCAGTTCAACGGGACTACAAGAGACCCAGTACTTC
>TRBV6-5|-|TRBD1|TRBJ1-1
CASSSGQSEAFF
TGTGCCAGCAGTTCGGGACAGAGCGAAGCTTTCTTT
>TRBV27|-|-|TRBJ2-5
CASSLSPGLQETQYF
TGTGCCAGCAGTTTATCCCCCGGACTTCAAGAGACCCAGTACTTC
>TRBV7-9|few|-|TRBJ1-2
CASSDQGRSGYTF
TGTGCCAGCAGCGATCAGGGGCGTAGTGGCTACACCTTC
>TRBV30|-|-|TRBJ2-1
CAWSSGYNEQFF
TGTGCCTGGAGCTCAGGGTACAATGAGCAGTTCTTC
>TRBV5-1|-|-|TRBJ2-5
CASCRVGSRGETQYF
TGCGCCAGCTGCCGCGTAGGCAGTAGGGGTGAGACCCAGTACTTC
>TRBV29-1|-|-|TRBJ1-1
CSVRGRSYTEAFF
TGCAGCGTCCGTGGCAGATCCTACACTGAAGCTTTCTTT
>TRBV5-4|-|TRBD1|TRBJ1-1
CASSLIQSQGARAFF
TGTGCCAGCAGCTTAATCCAATCCCAGGGGGCGCGTGCTTTCTTT
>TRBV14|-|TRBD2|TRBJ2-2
CASSQDSPLAGEPGELFF
TGTGCCAGCAGCCAAGATAGCCCTCTAGCGGGAGAACCCGGGGAGCTGTTTTTT
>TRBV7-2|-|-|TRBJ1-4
CASSANRVGREKLFF
TGTGCCAGCAGCGCAAACAGGGTAGGGCGGGAAAAACTGTTTTTT
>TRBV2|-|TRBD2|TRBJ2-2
CASSEPSGSLPGELFF
TGTGCCAGCAGTGAGCCTAGCGGGAGTCTCCCCGGGGAGCTGTTTTTT
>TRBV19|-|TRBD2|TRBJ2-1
CASSMRSGLAGNEQFF
TGTGCCAGTAGTATGAGATCGGGACTAGCGGGTAATGAGCAGTTCTTC
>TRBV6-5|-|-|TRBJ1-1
CASSSRLNTEAFF
TGTGCCAGCAGCTCTAGATTGAACACTGAAGCTTTCTTT
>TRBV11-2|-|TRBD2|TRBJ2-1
CASSQTGTRSYNEQFF
TGTGCCAGCAGCCAAACCGGGACTAGATCCTACAATGAGCAGTTCTTC
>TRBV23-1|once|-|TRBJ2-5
CASSPPGRLEGRGAETQYF
TGCGCCAGCAGTCCCCCCGGAAGGCTAGAAGGGAGAGGGGCGGAGACCCAGTACTTC
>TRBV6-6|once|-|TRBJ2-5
CASSLPRGEAETQYF
TGTGCCAGCAGTTTGCCGAGGGGGGAAGCAGAGACCCAGTACTTC
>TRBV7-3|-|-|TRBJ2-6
CASSLKAGSGANVLTF
TGTGCCAGCAGCTTAAAGGCGGGCTCTGGGGCCAACGTCCTGACTTTC
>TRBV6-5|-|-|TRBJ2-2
CASTDGGPGELFF
TGTGCCAGCACCGACGGGGGTCCCGGGGAGCTGTTTTTT
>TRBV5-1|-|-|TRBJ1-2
CASSLGGEARTNSYGYTF
TGCGCCAGCAGCTTGGGGGGGGAGGCCCGCACGAACTCATATGGCTACACCTTC
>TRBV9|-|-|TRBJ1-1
CASSEGGLENTEAFF
TGTGCCAGCAGCGAGGGGGGGCTGGAGAACACTGAAGCTTTCTTT
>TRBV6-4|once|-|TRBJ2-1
CASSVLVSSNEQFF
TGTGCCAGCAGTGTTTTAGTAAGTTCCAATGAGCAGTTCTTC
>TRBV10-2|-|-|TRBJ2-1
CASSILSSSYNEQFF
TGCGCCAGCAGTATTCTGTCTAGCTCCTACAATGAGCAGTTCTTC
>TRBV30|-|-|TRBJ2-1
CASGRANEQFF
TGTGCCTCTGGAAGGGCTAATGAGCAGTTCTTC
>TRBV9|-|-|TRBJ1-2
CASSVVQDELNYGYTF
TGTGCCAGCAGCGTAGTCCAGGACGAACTTAACTATGGCTACACCTTC
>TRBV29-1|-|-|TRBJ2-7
CSVAPPAGFEQYF
TGCAGCGTCGCCCCTCCCGCAGGGTTCGAGCAGTACTTC
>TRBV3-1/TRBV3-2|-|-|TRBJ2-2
CASSQVELTEYTGELFF
TGTGCCAGCAGCCAAGTCGAACTGACAGAATACACCGGGGAGCTGTTTTTT
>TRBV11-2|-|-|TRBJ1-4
CASTLTLATNEKLFF
TGTGCCAGCACCCTGACACTTGCAACTAATGAAAAACTGTTTTTT
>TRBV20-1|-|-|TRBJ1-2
CSARWYGYTF
TGCAGTGCTCGTTGGTATGGCTACACCTTC
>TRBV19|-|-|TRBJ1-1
CASSGVLNTEAFF
TGTGCCAGTAGTGGGGTCCTCAACACTGAAGCTTTCTTT
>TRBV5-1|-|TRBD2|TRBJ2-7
CASSGGDGRYEQYF
TGCGCCAGCAGCGGGGGGGACGGGCGCTACGAGCAGTACTTC
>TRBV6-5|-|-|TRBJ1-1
CASSYYGSNPEAFF
TGTGCCAGCAGCTACTACGGTTCCAACCCTGAAGCTTTCTTT
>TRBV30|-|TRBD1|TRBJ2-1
CAWSEGQGSYNEQFF
TGTGCCTGGAGCGAGGGACAGGGATCTTACAATGAGCAGTTCTTC
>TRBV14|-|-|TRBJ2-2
CASSPDRLAHGELFF
TGTGCCAGCAGCCCCGACCGCCTAGCGCACGGGGAGCTGTTTTTT
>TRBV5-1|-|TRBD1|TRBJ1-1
CASSSFTGVTEAFF
TGCGCCAGCAGCTCATTTACAGGGGTCACTGAAGCTTTCTTT
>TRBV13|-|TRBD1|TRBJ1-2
CASSLRQGNYGYTF
TGTGCCAGCAGCTTAAGACAGGGGAACTATGGCTACACCTTC
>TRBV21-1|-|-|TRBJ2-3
CASSNLAGGSTDTQYF
TGTGCCAGCAGCAACTTAGCGGGAGGTAGTACAGATACGCAGTATTTT
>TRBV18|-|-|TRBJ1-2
CASSAVGAYGYTF
TGTGCCAGCTCAGCGGTCGGGGCCTATGGCTACACCTTC
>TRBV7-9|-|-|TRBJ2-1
CASSPRGSELGNEQFF
TGTGCCAGCAGCCCCCGGGGTAGCGAGCTAGGCAATGAGCAGTTCTTC
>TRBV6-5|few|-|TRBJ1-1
CASKPGGSTEAFF
TGTGCCAGCAAGCCTGGGGGAAGCACTGAAGCTTTCTTT
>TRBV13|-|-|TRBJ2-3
CASSLDKGPPFDTQYF
TGTGCCAGCAGCTTAGATAAGGGGCCGCCTTTTGATACGCAGTATTTT